This TCR beta chain was captured by sequencing in a study of patients and donors after allogeneic stem cell transplantation. V lost 5 bases and J lost 5; bases outside the gene matches: 2. There are 14 residues in the CDR3. A single record per CDR3 protein comes from TCRdb applying MiXCR to the RT-PCR reads. The table records 200,000 to 250,000 distinct CDR3 sequences, 13% to 15% of them present only once. This chain uses TRBV12-3 or TRBV12-4 with TRBJ1-5; 11 nucleotides align to TRBD1. The clonotype was recovered from a human donor who was either an allogeneic HSCT recipient or a stem cell or donor lymphocyte infusion donor (not recorded which). It is not recorded whose cells these are; they may come from a transplant donor. Sample: blood, either unsorted or a sorted T cell fraction (not recorded which). CDR3 sequence reads: CASSRTGGDQPQHF. CDR3 bases: TGTGCCAGCAGTCGGACAGGGGGCGATCAGCCCCAGCATTTT.